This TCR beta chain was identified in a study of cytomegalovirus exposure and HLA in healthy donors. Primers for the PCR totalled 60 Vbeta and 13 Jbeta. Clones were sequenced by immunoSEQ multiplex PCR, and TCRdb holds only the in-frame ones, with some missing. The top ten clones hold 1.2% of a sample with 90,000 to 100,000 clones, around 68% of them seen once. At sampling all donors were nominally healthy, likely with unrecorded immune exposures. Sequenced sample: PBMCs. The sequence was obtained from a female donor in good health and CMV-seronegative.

The CDR3 region is CASSLTSGGQDTQYF. Written as DNA, the CDR3 is TGTGCCAGCAGTTTGACTAGCGGGGGGCAAGATACGCAGTATTTT. This chain uses TRBV6-5 with TRBJ2-3; the match to TRBD2 covers 13 bases. Germline V gene lookup returns CDR1 MNHEY and CDR2 SVGAGI. The CDR3 has 15 residues. V lost 4 bases and J lost 5; bases outside the gene matches: 3.